The 20 T cell receptor beta chains reported below all come from one sample, sequenced in a study of cytomegalovirus exposure and HLA in healthy donors. The PCR employed 60 Vbeta primers together with 13 Jbeta primers. Data came from immunoSEQ multiplex PCR; TCRdb stores just in-frame clones and leaves some out. The sample records approximately 110,000 clones, 78% being singletons. The sequenced material came from PBMCs. Receptor source: a man aged 25-45 years in good health and CMV-seronegative.

The gene calls are TRBV6-6 and TRBJ2-7, with 9 bases matching TRBD2. CDR3 length: 13 amino acids. V gave up 5 bases and J gave up 6 bases; unmatched junction bases: 5. Germline CDR1 and CDR2: MNHNY and SVGAGI (reference sequence). The CDR3 DNA follows: TGTGCCAGCAGTCCTAGCGGGGCGGGCGAGCAGTACTTC. Protein sequence: CASSPSGAGEQYF.

The chain links TRBV9 to TRBJ2-2; 7 bases line up with TRBD2. The V segment lost 2 bases and the J segment 5 bases; nucleotides outside the gene matches: 3. The CDR3 totals 14 residues. Germline values: CDR1 SGDLS, CDR2 YYNGEE. This CDR3 is CASSVGGITGELFF. The CDR3 DNA sequence: TGTGCCAGCAGCGTGGGAGGGATAACCGGGGAGCTGTTTTTT.

J is TRBJ2-7 and V is TRBV27, with D possibly matching TRBD2 (5 bases). Trimming pared 6 bases from V and 2 bases from J, leaving 17 bases between. Looked up from germline, CDR1 is MNHEY and CDR2 is SMNVEV (reference sequence). The CDR3 loop spans 15 amino acids. Here the CDR3 reads CASSPGRRAAYEQYF. The CDR3 DNA is TGTGCCAGCAGCCCCGGACGGAGAGCGGCCTACGAGCAGTACTTC.

The chain uses TRBV7-9 and TRBJ2-7; 8 nucleotides align to TRBD2. The CDR3 has 14 residues. The V and J ends lost 0 bases and 2 bases, in that order; junction bases with no gene match: 0. Germline CDR1 and CDR2: SEHNR and FQNEAQ (reference sequence). CDR3 protein: CASSLATSAYEQYF. CDR3 sequence (DNA): TGTGCCAGCAGCTTAGCGACTAGCGCCTACGAGCAGTACTTC. Looking up the rest from reference TRBV7-9 and TRBJ2-7 gives the full variable domain: DTGVSQNPRHKITKRGQNVTFRCDPISEHNRLYWYRQTLGQGPEFLTYFQNEAQLEKSRLLSDRFSAERPKGSFSTLEIQRTEQGDSAMYLCASSLATSAYEQYFGPGTRLTVT.

The chain combines TRBV10-3 with TRBJ1-1; no reliable D call. Deletions cut 3 bases from V and 1 base from J, with 9 bases between. The CDR3 consists of 14 residues. Germline V gene sequence: CDR1 ENHRY, CDR2 SYGVKD. CDR3 nucleotide sequence: TGTGCCATCAGTGATTCAGGTTCGAACACTGAAGCTTTCTTT. Its protein product is CAISDSGSNTEAFF.

The chain recombines TRBV6-5 with TRBJ2-2, with 8 bases aligning to TRBD2. After removal of 10 bases from V and 4 bases from J, the junction contained 8 bases not matched to a gene. Germline assignment: CDR1 MNHEY and CDR2 SVGAGI. This CDR3 contains 14 residues. In DNA form, the CDR3 reads TGTGCCACCCGCTTGACTAGCGCCACCGGGGAGCTGTTTTTT. Its translation: CATRLTSATGELFF.

About this clone itself: Other DNA sequences of this sample code for an identical CDR3. The chain couples TRBV18 to TRBJ2-7; 11 nucleotides match TRBD2. Germline-derived CDR1 and CDR2 are KGHSH and LQKENI. Trimming cost V 6 bases and J 2 bases; bases outside gene matches: 3. CDR3 length: 14 amino acids. CDR3 bases: TGTGCCAGCTCCCCGGGACTAGCGGCCTACGAGCAGTACTTC. Translation: CASSPGLAAYEQYF.

The table lists this clone with a count of one. DNA of the CDR3: TGTGCCAGCAGGGGCATACCCGGTGGCTACACCTTC. As protein: CASRGIPGGYTF. The chain is built from TRBV28 and TRBJ1-2; D is unresolved. Germline V CDR1 and CDR2: MDHEN, SYDVKM. This CDR3 comprises 12 residues. Trimming pared 6 bases from V and 7 bases from J, leaving 12 bases between.

This chain connects TRBV28 to TRBJ1-5, with a tentative D call TRBD1 (5 bases). V was pared by 7 bases and J by 7 bases, with 20 bases between. CDR1 MDHEN and CDR2 SYDVKM come from the germline V gene. CDR3 length: 15 residues. CDR3 sequence reads: CASTRGGFGVQPQHF. In DNA, the CDR3 is TGTGCCAGCACCCGCGGGGGGTTCGGAGTACAGCCCCAGCATTTT. Drawing the rest from reference TRBV28 and TRBJ1-5, the complete variable domain is DVKVTQSSRYLVKRTGEKVFLECVQDMDHENMFWYRQDPGLGLRLIYFSYDVKMKEKGDIPEGYSVSREKKERFSLILESASTNQTSMYLCASTRGGFGVQPQHFGDGTRLSIL.

This chain links TRBV7-9 with TRBJ2-5; 9 bases map to TRBD1. The assigned J gene may be wrong: the sequence end matches TRBJ2-7 better. CDR1 and CDR2 (germline): SEHNR, FQNEAQ (reference sequence). The CDR3 spans 14 residues. The CDR3 sequence: CASSPGTGTYEQYF. CDR3 coding DNA: TGTGCCAGCAGCCCCGGGACAGGGACCTACGAGCAGTACTTC.

This sequence joins TRBV28 and TRBJ2-5; 7 bases are shared with TRBD2. The J call is doubtful: the DNA matches TRBJ2-7 better. This CDR3 is 14 amino acids long. Germline V gene sequence: CDR1 MDHEN, CDR2 SYDVKM. The DNA for the CDR3 is TGTGCCAGCGGGGTCTACCAGCGGGACTACGAGCAGTACTTC. It specifies CASGVYQRDYEQYF.

This clone was detected a few times. This chain links TRBV5-1 with TRBJ1-4, with D unresolved. Germline CDR1 and CDR2: SGHRS and YFSETQ. V dropped 3 bases and J dropped 8 bases, with 17 bases sitting between them. The CDR3 is made up of 15 amino acids. CDR3 in DNA: TGCGCCAGCAGCTCCGGGAGAAACAGCGCGGAAAAACTGTTTTTT. Translating it yields CASSSGRNSAEKLFF.

This clone was observed a handful of times. The chain employs TRBV13 and TRBJ2-7, with 13 bases that match TRBD2. Unmatched junction bases numbered 5, after V lost 10 bases and J lost 2 bases. This CDR3 spans 14 amino acids. The V gene's germline CDR1 is PRHDT and CDR2 FYEKMQ (reference sequence). DNA of the CDR3: TGTGCCACCTGGGGGACTAGCGGGACCTACGAGCAGTACTTC. This sequence encodes CATWGTSGTYEQYF.

The CDR3 loop reads CASSLGRAGLAAAFF. The CDR3 DNA follows: TGTGCCAGCAGTTTGGGCAGGGCAGGATTAGCGGCAGCTTTCTTT. The chain uses TRBV27 and TRBJ1-1, with D possibly TRBD1 on 5 matching bases. This CDR3 comprises 15 residues. CDR1 is MNHEY and CDR2 is SMNVEV in the germline V gene (reference sequence). V lost 3 bases to trimming and J lost 10 bases, with 21 bases between them.

The rearrangement uses TRBV5-4 and TRBJ2-1; a possible D gene is TRBD2 (5 bases). Germline V gene data show CDR1 as SGHNT and CDR2 as YYREEE (reference sequence). Trimming pared 4 bases from V and 3 bases from J, leaving 14 bases between. CDR3 length: 15 amino acids. The CDR3 DNA is TGTGCCAGCAGCGCGGACTTCGTTAGCTACAATGAGCAGTTCTTC. It yields the protein CASSADFVSYNEQFF. The full variable domain, with the rest looked up from reference TRBV5-4 and TRBJ2-1, is ETGVTQSPTHLIKTRGQQVTLRCSSQSGHNTVSWYQQALGQGPQFIFQYYREEENGRGNFPPRFSGLQFPNYSSELNVNALELDDSALYLCASSADFVSYNEQFFGPGTRLTVL.

The chain links TRBV4-3 to TRBJ2-1, with D hard to call. The CDR3 contains 16 residues. V was trimmed by 0 bases and J by 0 bases, leaving 9 bases between them. The germline V gene encodes CDR1 LGHNA and CDR2 YSLEER. In nucleotides, the CDR3 is TGCGCCAGCAGCCAAGAGTCCCCCGGCTCCTACAATGAGCAGTTCTTC. Protein product: CASSQESPGSYNEQFF.

The rearrangement links TRBV19 to TRBJ1-1, with a tentative D call TRBD1 (6 bases). Germline V gives CDR1 LNHDA, CDR2 SQIVND (reference sequence). This CDR3 is 14 amino acids long. Trimming shortened V by 7 bases and J by 3 bases, and 15 bases separated the two germline ends. CDR3 protein: CASTLGGADTEAFF. The CDR3 DNA is TGTGCCAGTACCCTGGGGGGGGCCGACACTGAAGCTTTCTTT.

The sample holds one count of this clone. The rearrangement links TRBV7-2 to TRBJ1-2; tentative D call: TRBD1 (6 bases). This CDR3 spans 13 amino acids. V dropped 3 bases and J dropped 5 bases, with 10 bases sitting between them. Germline CDR1 reads SGHTA; CDR2 reads FQGNSA. The CDR3 DNA reads as TGTGCCAGCAGCTTCAGGGGTCAGTATGGCTACACCTTC. Protein sequence: CASSFRGQYGYTF. Variable domain in full (rest from reference TRBV7-2 and TRBJ1-2): GAGVSQSPSNKVTEKGKDVELRCDPISGHTALYWYRQSLGQGLEFLIYFQGNSAPDKSGLPSDRFSAERTGGSVSTLTIQRTQQEDSAVYLCASSFRGQYGYTFGSGTRLTVV.

The V call is TRBV5-1, the J call TRBJ2-7, with no clear D. CDR3 length: 13 residues. CDR1 is SGHRS and CDR2 is YFSETQ in the germline V gene. Trimming shortened V by 4 bases and J by 0 bases, and 8 bases separated the two germline ends. The CDR3 loop is CASSTRSSYEQYF. The CDR3 region has the DNA TGCGCCAGCAGCACGAGGAGCTCCTACGAGCAGTACTTC.

The rearrangement joins TRBV5-6 to TRBJ2-2; 14 nucleotides line up with TRBD2. The CDR3 spans 18 residues. CDR1 and CDR2 (germline): SGHDT, YYEEEE. The V segment lost 5 bases and the J segment 5 bases; nucleotides outside the gene matches: 11. CDR3 protein: CASRATGLAGAWTGELFF. CDR3 bases: TGTGCCAGCAGAGCCACGGGACTAGCGGGAGCGTGGACCGGGGAGCTGTTTTTT.